Below, 2 T cell receptor beta chains from the same sample are listed, as sequenced in a study of tumor and adjacent non-tumor tissue in lung cancer. No cell sorting was done before RNA was extracted from the tissue. More than 3 cm separated this lung sample from the edge of the tumor. A modified ARM-PCR protocol with three rounds of nested PCR amplified TCRbeta. A single record per CDR3 protein comes from TCRdb applying MiXCR to the multiplex PCR reads. The sample carries 75,000 to 95,000 distinct CDR3 sequences, 76% recorded once. Sample: distant non-tumor lung tissue. Receptors were obtained from a woman in her forties or fifties with non-small cell lung cancer.

About this clonotype itself: This may be a read error: a much more frequent sequence differs by one nucleotide. Lacking the conserved final phenylalanine or tryptophan, this CDR3 likely reflects a read error. The genes are TRBV20-1 and TRBJ1-1; unclear D gene. Germline V lookup: CDR1 DFQATT, CDR2 SNEGSKA (reference sequence). V shed 5 bases and J shed 1 base, with 8 bases lying between them. The CDR3 is 12 amino acids. The chain's CDR3 is CSALWWNTEAFL. CDR3 DNA: TGCAGTGCTTTATGGTGGAACACTGAAGCTTTCCTT.

This sequence joins TRBV6-1 and TRBJ2-1; D might be TRBD1 (5 bases). This CDR3 contains 12 residues. Germline CDR1 and CDR2: MNHNS and SASEGT. The CDR3: CTTSEQTQGQFF. As DNA, the CDR3 is TGTACCACCAGTGAACAGACCCAGGGGCAGTTCTTC.